These 18 T cell receptor beta chains came from one sample sequenced in a study of cytomegalovirus exposure and HLA in healthy donors. The study ran its PCR with 60 Vbeta and 13 Jbeta primers. Assay used: immunoSEQ multiplex PCR; TCRdb lists only in-frame clones, some missing. Seen here are 85,000 to 120,000 clones, 83% observed once, and the top ten hold 2% to 3%. Source material: PBMCs. These receptors were taken from a man aged 40-55 years in good health and CMV-seronegative.

This chain links TRBV7-3 with TRBJ1-4; the D is unclear. Germline loops: CDR1 SGHTA, CDR2 FQGTGA. V was clipped by 6 bases and J by 15 bases, with 20 bases between them. CDR3 length: 13 residues. CDR3 loop: CASSSELGGEVFF. CDR3 DNA sequence: TGTGCCAGCAGTTCCGAGTTGGGAGGCGAGGTGTTTTTT.

This clone was recorded only once. The chain employs TRBV7-9 and TRBJ2-1; TRBD2 is a possible D gene (6 bases). Per the germline V gene, CDR1 is SEHNR and CDR2 is FQNEAQ (reference sequence). V lost 5 bases, J lost 2 bases, and 13 bases lay in between. The CDR3 sequence is 15 residues long. In DNA form, the CDR3 reads TGTGCCAGCAGCCGGGGGTGGGGGACCTACAATGAGCAGTTCTTC. Its protein is CASSRGWGTYNEQFF.

The chain carries TRBV5-1 and TRBJ1-2; 10 bases agree with TRBD1. This CDR3 is 15 amino acids long. Germline CDR1 is SGHRS and CDR2 is YFSETQ. Unmatched junction bases numbered 4, after V lost 0 bases and J lost 5 bases. The CDR3 reads CASSLGQGAIYGYTF. CDR3 nucleotides: TGCGCCAGCAGCTTGGGACAGGGGGCAATATATGGCTACACCTTC.

This clone appeared once. The chain employs TRBV11-3 and TRBJ2-7; D gene uncertain. This CDR3 is 13 amino acids long. The germline CDR1 and CDR2 sequences are SGHNT and YENEEA. The V end lost 5 bases, the J end lost 3 bases, and 11 bases lay between the germline ends. CDR3 nucleotide sequence: TGTGCCAGCAGCCGAGGAGCAAACTACGAGCAGTACTTC. This gives the protein CASSRGANYEQYF.

The rearrangement links TRBV12-5 to TRBJ1-3, with 8 bases aligning to TRBD1. CDR1 LGHNT and CDR2 FRNRAP come from the germline V gene. V shed 1 base, J shed 0 bases, and the junction held 2 bases outside the gene matches. The CDR3 covers 16 residues. The CDR3 DNA reads as TGTGCTAGTGGTTTGGCAGACAGGGGCTCTGGAAACACCATATATTTT. Its translation: CASGLADRGSGNTIYF.

This clone was observed a handful of times. The J gene is TRBJ2-2, the V gene TRBV27, with D hard to call. V lost 4 bases and J lost 6, with 9 bases in between. The germline gives CDR1 MNHEY, CDR2 SMNVEV (reference sequence). There are 13 residues in the CDR3. DNA for the CDR3: TGTGCCAGCAGTTCCTATTTCGCCGGGGAGCTGTTTTTT. Protein product: CASSSYFAGELFF.

The chain employs TRBV7-2 and TRBJ1-4; the D gene is possibly TRBD1 (6 bases). CDR3 length: 14 amino acids. Germline V CDR1 and CDR2: SGHTA, FQGNSA. V was clipped by 5 bases and J by 6 bases, with 13 bases between them. The chain's CDR3 is CASSPRGIDEKLFF. Here the CDR3 DNA reads TGTGCCAGCAGCCCCAGGGGAATCGATGAAAAACTGTTTTTT.

The gene calls are TRBV29-1 and TRBJ1-1; D not certain. V was pared by 3 bases and J by 3 bases, with 5 bases between. This CDR3 has 11 residues. CDR1 and CDR2 from the germline V gene are SQVTM and ANQGSEA. This CDR3 reads CSVEGYTEAFF. CDR3 nucleotides: TGCAGCGTTGAGGGCTACACTGAAGCTTTCTTT. The variable domain in full, with the rest retrieved from reference TRBV29-1 and TRBJ1-1, is SAVISQKPSRDICQRGTSLTIQCQVDSQVTMMFWYRQQPGQSLTLIATANQGSEATYESGFVIDKFPISRPNLTFSTLTVSNMSPEDSSIYLCSVEGYTEAFFGQGTRLTVV.

CDR3 sequence reads: CASSLRDSYGYTF. CDR3 nucleotides: TGTGCCAGCAGTCTCCGGGACAGCTATGGCTACACCTTC. The genes are TRBV28 and TRBJ1-2; 7 nucleotides align to TRBD1. V was clipped by 5 bases and J by 4 bases; unmatched bases: 4. There are 13 residues in the CDR3. Germline V gene lookup returns CDR1 MDHEN and CDR2 SYDVKM.

The V call is TRBV11-2, the J call TRBJ2-4; D is perhaps TRBD1 (5 bases). Germline V gene lookup returns CDR1 SGHAT and CDR2 FQNNGV. The CDR3 has 15 residues. Trimming removed 5 bases at V and 3 bases at J, with 14 bases between. CDR3 nucleotides: TGTGCCAGCAGCCTGGGCCAGGGTGACAAAAACATTCAGTACTTC. Amino acids: CASSLGQGDKNIQYF.

V gene TRBV5-8 combines with J gene TRBJ1-3; 9 bases fit TRBD1. Trimming took 4 bases from V and 1 from J; bases not matched to a gene: 12. CDR3 size: 18 residues. Germline V lookup: CDR1 SGHTS, CDR2 YDEGEE. Here the CDR3 DNA reads TGTGCCAGCAGCCCCTTACTGGGACAGGGATTTTCTGGAAACACCATATATTTT. It translates to CASSPLLGQGFSGNTIYF.

The chain is built from TRBV28 and TRBJ1-2; D is undetermined. CDR3 length equals 16 residues. Germline lookup yields CDR1 MDHEN and CDR2 SYDVKM. V lost 4 bases to trimming and J lost 4 bases, with 19 bases between them. Written as DNA, the CDR3 is TGTGCCAGCAGTTCTCCCGGAGGTGCAGGCATCTATGGCTACACCTTC. It codes for CASSSPGGAGIYGYTF.

The CDR3 loop reads CASSPERTGLLEQYF. In DNA form, the CDR3 reads TGTGCCAGCAGCCCCGAGCGGACAGGCCTGCTTGAGCAGTACTTC. The V call is TRBV28, the J call TRBJ2-7; TRBD1 aligns across 7 bases. The trim removed 6 bases at V and 7 bases at J, leaving 15 bases unmatched. The CDR3 is 15 residues long. From germline, CDR1 is MDHEN and CDR2 SYDVKM.

The chain uses TRBV7-9 and TRBJ2-1; 9 positions agree with TRBD2. V trimming: 4 bases; J trimming: 0 bases; junction bases outside the gene matches: 10. From germline, CDR1 is SEHNR and CDR2 FQNEAQ (reference sequence). This CDR3 contains 18 residues. The CDR3 region is CASSYPIGLASSYNEQFF. As DNA, the CDR3 is TGTGCCAGCAGCTACCCTATCGGACTAGCGAGCTCCTACAATGAGCAGTTCTTC.

The chain combines TRBV7-2 with TRBJ2-7; 11 nucleotides agree with TRBD2. CDR3 length: 13 amino acids. Trimming took 9 bases from V and 5 from J; bases not matched to a gene: 6. CDR1 SGHTA and CDR2 FQGNSA come from the germline V gene. The CDR3 loop reads CASKTSGAHEQYF. The CDR3 nucleotides read TGTGCCAGTAAGACTAGCGGGGCCCACGAGCAGTACTTC. The entire variable domain, with the rest obtained from reference TRBV7-2 and TRBJ2-7, is as follows: GAGVSQSPSNKVTEKGKDVELRCDPISGHTALYWYRQSLGQGLEFLIYFQGNSAPDKSGLPSDRFSAERTGGSVSTLTIQRTQQEDSAVYLCASKTSGAHEQYFGPGTRLTVT.

The chain carries TRBV5-4 and TRBJ1-1, with a possible D match to TRBD1 (6 bases). There are 14 residues in the CDR3. The germline gives CDR1 SGHNT, CDR2 YYREEE (reference sequence). The V and J ends lost 5 bases and 1 base respectively, with 12 bases between them. The CDR3 DNA follows: TGTGCCAGCAGTTCAGGACAGCCGAACACTGAAGCTTTCTTT. It encodes CASSSGQPNTEAFF.

CDR3 loop: CASSLEQYKQFF. Written as DNA, the CDR3 is TGCGCCAGCAGCTTGGAACAATACAAGCAGTTCTTC. The chain is built from TRBV5-1 and TRBJ2-1; D not resolved. The CDR3 is 12 residues long. In germline, CDR1 is SGHRS, CDR2 YFSETQ. The V and J ends lost 0 bases and 11 bases respectively, with 9 bases between them.

The rearrangement links TRBV6-5 to TRBJ1-1; D not resolved. CDR1 is MNHEY, CDR2 SVGAGI, per germline. Trimming cost V 0 bases and J 5 bases, with 13 bases left between them. CDR3 length: 15 residues. The CDR3 here is CASSYSSGSSTEAFF. The CDR3 DNA is TGTGCCAGCAGTTACTCATCCGGGAGTTCGACTGAAGCTTTCTTT.